This T cell receptor (beta chain) was sequenced during a study of blood T cell repertoires in COVID-19. In the study overall: Sites in the United States, Italy and Spain provided acute and convalescent COVID-19 samples. From T cells, B-cell-depleted T cells, or PBMCs came the material, which was cDNA or gDNA.

Recovered status in Cohort 3 required two negative PCRs, clearance, or symptom resolution. This CDR3 has 17 residues. Germline V gene data show CDR1 as MNHEY and CDR2 as SMNVEV (reference sequence). J gave up 5 bases and V 3 bases, and 12 bases lay outside the gene matches. In the original analysis: Quantification of nucleated cells was approximated via reference gene primer amplification. Assay used: immunoSEQ multiplex PCR; TCRdb lists only in-frame clones, some missing. The V and J calls and clone size are taken from that table; D and trimming were inferred from the DNA. The table lists 150,000 to 200,000 clones, 88% of them singletons.

Specimen: PBMCs or T cells enriched from blood (not recorded which). The chain uses TRBV27 and TRBJ1-4; 7 bases are a match to TRBD1. The sequence came from a woman aged 18 to 35 who had recovered from COVID-19. The CDR3 DNA is TGTGCCAGCAGTTTGGGTACAGGGGATTCGGAAAATGAAAAACTGTTTTTT. Translating gives CASSLGTGDSENEKLFF.